The 28 T cell receptor beta chains listed next were all sequenced from one sample in a study of shared clonotypes between healthy human individuals. The assay was immunoSEQ multiplex PCR, and TCRdb's table has in-frame clones only and misses some. The sample carries about 1.5 million clones, roughly 96% recorded once. Sample: naive CD4+ T cells sorted from blood. Noted subset: CD45RA+ positively selected. The receptor set was obtained from a man aged 30 to 39 in good health.

The genes are TRBV5-1 and TRBJ2-5; D may correspond to TRBD1 or TRBD2 (6 bases each). Trimming stripped 7 bases from V and 1 base from J, with 23 bases between. The germline V gene encodes CDR1 SGHRS and CDR2 YFSETQ. The CDR3 consists of 17 residues. The CDR3 is CASGPGLLGGSQETQYF. The DNA for the CDR3 is TGCGCCAGCGGCCCCGGTTTGCTCGGGGGCTCCCAAGAGACCCAGTACTTC. Supplemented by reference TRBV5-1 and TRBJ2-5, the full variable domain reads KAGVTQTPRYLIKTRGQQVTLSCSPISGHRSVSWYQQTPGQGLQFLFEYFSETQRNKGNFPGRFSGRQFSNSRSEMNVSTLELGDSALYLCASGPGLLGGSQETQYFGPGTRLLVL.

This clone occurred once. The rearrangement uses TRBV6-4 and TRBJ2-1, with D perhaps TRBD2 (6 bases). From germline, CDR1 is MRHNA and CDR2 SNTAGT. Trimming removed 6 bases at V and 6 bases at J, with 12 bases between. The CDR3 length is 13 residues. CDR3 loop: CASSIGGGNEQFF. As DNA, the CDR3 is TGTGCCAGCAGCATCGGGGGAGGCAATGAGCAGTTCTTC.

This sequence joins TRBV28 and TRBJ2-2; possibly TRBD1 for D (6 bases). The length of the CDR3 is 14 residues. Looked up from germline, CDR1 is MDHEN and CDR2 is SYDVKM. The ends were cut back, 4 bases at V and 6 bases at J, with 12 bases in the middle. The CDR3 nucleotides are TGTGCCAGCAGTTCCGACAGGCTACCCGGGGAGCTGTTTTTT. It specifies CASSSDRLPGELFF.

The V gene is TRBV23-1, the J gene TRBJ1-5, with D perhaps TRBD1 (5 bases). TRBV23-1 is sorted into the ORF group, with uncertain function. Between the trimmed V and J ends, which lost 8 bases and 4 bases, there was a span of 18 bases. CDR3 length: 15 residues. The CDR3 nucleotides are TGCGCCAGCGCTACAGGCATACGGGATAATCAGCCCCAGCATTTT. This translates into CASATGIRDNQPQHF.

With regard to this clone: Additional DNA sequences in this sample encode the identical CDR3. The gene calls are TRBV7-2 and TRBJ2-7; D is ambiguous. V shed 2 bases and J shed 3 bases, with 8 bases lying between them. The germline gives CDR1 SGHTA, CDR2 FQGNSA. CDR3 length: 13 residues. The CDR3 bases are TGTGCCAGCAGCTTATCGTCTTACTACGAGCAGTACTTC. Translation gives CASSLSSYYEQYF.

The chain joins TRBV5-5 to TRBJ2-7, with TRBD2 as a possible D gene (5 bases). Germline CDR1 is SGHKS and CDR2 is YYEKEE (reference sequence). The CDR3 runs 16 residues. The V gene lost 1 base and the J gene lost 3 bases, with 17 bases spanning the gap. CDR3 residues: CASSLSLRRRFYEQYF. As DNA, the CDR3 is TGTGCCAGCAGCTTGTCTTTGAGGCGGAGGTTCTACGAGCAGTACTTC.

V is TRBV7-6 and J is TRBJ1-2; no reliable D call. CDR3 size: 12 residues. V lost 1 base and J 9 bases, leaving 9 bases between the germline ends. Germline V gene data show CDR1 as SGHVS and CDR2 as FNYEAQ. This chain's CDR3 is CASSLDRGRYTF. The CDR3 DNA reads as TGTGCCAGCAGCTTAGACCGTGGCCGCTACACCTTC. Drawing the rest from reference TRBV7-6 and TRBJ1-2, the complete variable domain is GAGVSQSPRYKVTKRGQDVALRCDPISGHVSLYWYRQALGQGPEFLTYFNYEAQQDKSGLPNDRFSAERPEGSISTLTIQRTEQRDSAMYRCASSLDRGRYTFGSGTRLTVV.

This chain links TRBV7-2 with TRBJ2-7, with 9 positions matching TRBD1. V lost 1 base and J lost 5; bases outside the gene matches: 6. The germline gives CDR1 SGHTA, CDR2 FQGNSA. The CDR3 length is 15 residues. Here the CDR3 reads CASSLGGQGIDEQYF. DNA of the CDR3: TGTGCCAGCAGCTTAGGCGGACAGGGGATCGACGAGCAGTACTTC. Complete variable domain (other parts from reference TRBV7-2 and TRBJ2-7): GAGVSQSPSNKVTEKGKDVELRCDPISGHTALYWYRQSLGQGLEFLIYFQGNSAPDKSGLPSDRFSAERTGGSVSTLTIQRTQQEDSAVYLCASSLGGQGIDEQYFGPGTRLTVT.

The chain couples TRBV10-2 to TRBJ2-7; D remains ambiguous. This CDR3 region has 16 residues. With 2 bases removed from V and 0 bases from J, the gap between germline ends came to 14 bases. Germline V gene lookup returns CDR1 WSHSY and CDR2 SAAADI. CDR3 protein: CASSEPLGPISYEQYF. The DNA of the CDR3 is TGCGCCAGCAGTGAGCCTCTCGGGCCTATCTCCTACGAGCAGTACTTC.

The rearrangement links TRBV10-2 to TRBJ2-7, with 8 bases fitting TRBD1. Per the germline V gene, CDR1 is WSHSY and CDR2 is SAAADI. There are 13 residues in the CDR3. The V gene end was trimmed by 3 bases and the J gene end by 9 bases; junction bases not matched to a gene: 7. The DNA for the CDR3 is TGCGCCAGCAGTGAAGCGGACAGGGTAGGGCAGTACTTC. Translated, it gives CASSEADRVGQYF.

The J gene is TRBJ2-2, the V gene TRBV5-8, with 7 bases matching TRBD1. This CDR3 region has 14 residues. CDR1 SGHTS and CDR2 YDEGEE come from the germline V gene. V was pared by 6 bases and J by 2 bases, with 4 bases of the junction left unmatched. CDR3 protein: CASTRDRNTGELFF. In nucleotides, the CDR3 is TGTGCCAGCACCCGGGACAGAAACACCGGGGAGCTGTTTTTT.

This sequence joins TRBV11-2 and TRBJ2-7; 7 nucleotides align to TRBD2. CDR3 size: 17 residues. J was trimmed by 3 bases and V by 3 bases; bases with no gene match: 14. The V gene's germline CDR1 is SGHAT and CDR2 FQNNGV. CDR3 region: CASSLGSRRERDYEQYF. The CDR3 region has the DNA TGTGCCAGCAGCTTGGGGTCGAGGCGGGAGAGGGACTACGAGCAGTACTTC.

The chain recombines TRBV27 with TRBJ1-2; 9 nucleotides align to TRBD1. Germline trimming cut 3 bases from V and 8 bases from J; bases unmatched to any gene: 7. Germline CDR1 and CDR2: MNHEY and SMNVEV (reference sequence). The CDR3 has 14 residues. CDR3 protein: CASSFTGGAEGYTF. The CDR3 DNA is TGTGCCAGCAGTTTTACAGGGGGCGCGGAGGGCTACACCTTC.

This clone was detected only once. The chain couples TRBV5-1 to TRBJ2-3; possibly TRBD1 or TRBD2 for D (5 bases each). The CDR3 consists of 16 residues. Germline loops: CDR1 SGHRS, CDR2 YFSETQ. V was trimmed by 0 bases and J by 0 bases, leaving 11 bases between them. The CDR3 DNA follows: TGCGCCAGCAGCTTGGCCATGGGACGGAGCACAGATACGCAGTATTTT. Its protein product is CASSLAMGRSTDTQYF.

This sequence joins TRBV7-2 and TRBJ1-5; D gene unclear. The ends were cut back, 1 base at V and 0 bases at J, with 10 bases in the middle. The length of the CDR3 is 16 residues. The germline CDR1 and CDR2 sequences are SGHTA and FQGNSA. CDR3 protein: CASSLGSWGSNQPQHF. Written as DNA, the CDR3 is TGTGCCAGCAGCTTAGGGTCCTGGGGTAGCAATCAGCCCCAGCATTTT.

V gene TRBV20-1 combines with J gene TRBJ2-3, with D hard to call. The CDR3 has 10 residues. CDR1 and CDR2 from the germline V gene are DFQATT and SNEGSKA (reference sequence). The V end lost 3 bases, the J end lost 6 bases, and 4 bases lay between the germline ends. The CDR3 region has the DNA TGCAGTGCTAGGTGGGATACGCAGTATTTT. Translated, it gives CSARWDTQYF.

This chain links TRBV9 with TRBJ2-3; unclear D gene. V dropped 4 bases and J dropped 3 bases, with 18 bases sitting between them. CDR1 and CDR2 (germline): SGDLS, YYNGEE. This CDR3 is built from 16 residues. CDR3: CASSQISLDFTDTQYF. CDR3 DNA sequence: TGTGCCAGCAGCCAAATTTCACTCGACTTTACAGATACGCAGTATTTT. The whole variable domain, filled in from reference TRBV9 and TRBJ2-3, reads DSGVTQTPKHLITATGQRVTLRCSPRSGDLSVYWYQQSLDQGLQFLIQYYNGEERAKGNILERFSAQQFPDLHSELNLSSLELGDSALYFCASSQISLDFTDTQYFGPGTRLTVL.

V is TRBV28 and J is TRBJ2-7; D is uncertain. From germline, CDR1 is MDHEN and CDR2 SYDVKM. Trimming left V 2 bases short and J 3 bases short, with 17 bases between. The CDR3 spans 16 residues. The CDR3 loop reads CASSLPLGGSFYEQYF. The CDR3 DNA follows: TGTGCCAGCAGTTTACCCCTAGGTGGAAGCTTCTACGAGCAGTACTTC.

In regard to this clone: Other DNA sequences in the same sample also yield this CDR3. The chain joins TRBV18 to TRBJ2-1; D is possibly TRBD2 (5 bases). The CDR3 sequence is 12 residues long. V gave up 3 bases and J gave up 6 bases, with 6 bases separating them. Germline loops: CDR1 KGHSH, CDR2 LQKENI. The DNA for the CDR3 is TGTGCCAGCTCACCCAGCGGCAATGAGCAGTTCTTC. The encoded protein is CASSPSGNEQFF. Variable domain in full (rest from reference TRBV18 and TRBJ2-1): NAGVMQNPRHLVRRRGQEARLRCSPMKGHSHVYWYRQLPEEGLKFMVYLQKENIIDESGMPKERFSAEFPKEGPSILRIQQVVRGDSAAYFCASSPSGNEQFFGPGTRLTVL.

The chain uses TRBV18 and TRBJ1-1; perhaps TRBD1 as D (5 bases). V dropped 5 bases and J dropped 3 bases, with 19 bases sitting between them. The CDR3 length is 16 residues. Germline V gene data show CDR1 as KGHSH and CDR2 as LQKENI. CDR3 bases: TGTGCCAGCTCATACGTCCTGGGGGGAGGAGACACTGAAGCTTTCTTT. This encodes CASSYVLGGGDTEAFF.

This clone was detected a few times. V and J are TRBV7-9 and TRBJ2-1; TRBD1 aligns across 8 bases. Trimming removed 5 bases from V and 3 bases from J; junction bases left unmatched: 6. This CDR3 region has 15 residues. Germline V gene lookup returns CDR1 SEHNR and CDR2 FQNEAQ (reference sequence). CDR3 nucleotides: TGTGCCAGCAGCATCGGACAGGGTGGCTACAATGAGCAGTTCTTC. Translating it yields CASSIGQGGYNEQFF.

The rearrangement joins TRBV18 to TRBJ2-1; no reliable D call. Trimming pared 3 bases from V and 12 bases from J, leaving 15 bases between. CDR3 length: 13 residues. Germline loops: CDR1 KGHSH, CDR2 LQKENI. CDR3 amino acids: CASSPHSADGQFF. The CDR3 nucleotides are TGTGCCAGCTCACCCCACTCGGCGGATGGGCAGTTCTTC. The whole variable domain, remainder taken from reference TRBV18 and TRBJ2-1, is NAGVMQNPRHLVRRRGQEARLRCSPMKGHSHVYWYRQLPEEGLKFMVYLQKENIIDESGMPKERFSAEFPKEGPSILRIQQVVRGDSAAYFCASSPHSADGQFFGPGTRLTVL.

The CDR3 loop reads CASSHNPGQNSGNTIYF. In DNA form, the CDR3 reads TGTGCCAGCTCACACAACCCCGGACAGAACTCTGGAAACACCATATATTTT. V and J are TRBV18 and TRBJ1-3; D perhaps matches TRBD1 (6 bases). V lost 4 bases and J lost 0, with 16 bases in between. CDR3 length: 17 residues. Germline assignment: CDR1 KGHSH and CDR2 LQKENI.

The chain links TRBV14 to TRBJ2-3; TRBD1 is a possible D gene (6 bases). CDR1 and CDR2 (germline): SGHDN, FVKESK. This CDR3 spans 17 amino acids. V shed 5 bases and J shed 2 bases, with 20 bases lying between them. As DNA, the CDR3 is TGTGCCAGCAGCGGATGGGCAGGACAGACTCTCACAGATACGCAGTATTTT. Its protein is CASSGWAGQTLTDTQYF.

V and J are TRBV7-6 and TRBJ1-4; D not resolved. Trimming took off 1 base at V and 0 bases at J, with 9 bases between the two ends. Germline V gene lookup returns CDR1 SGHVS and CDR2 FNYEAQ. The CDR3 is made up of 16 amino acids. CDR3 nucleotide sequence: TGTGCCAGCAGCTTAGGGTCCGGCGCAACTAATGAAAAACTGTTTTTT. This codes for CASSLGSGATNEKLFF.

The chain combines TRBV9 with TRBJ2-5; 10 bases map to TRBD2. The germline gives CDR1 SGDLS, CDR2 YYNGEE. CDR3 length: 18 amino acids. The V segment lost 0 bases and the J segment 7 bases; nucleotides outside the gene matches: 15. CDR3 region: CASSVDTSGTRLGVTQYF. The CDR3 DNA follows: TGTGCCAGCAGCGTAGACACTAGCGGGACCCGTCTGGGTGTGACCCAGTACTTC.

This clone has only one observation. The chain is built from TRBV28 and TRBJ1-1, with D possibly TRBD1 on 6 matching bases. There are 14 residues in the CDR3. Trimming took 10 bases from V and 4 from J, leaving 19 bases between them. Germline V lookup: CDR1 MDHEN, CDR2 SYDVKM. The DNA for the CDR3 is TGTGCCACCTCAGTGGGGGGCGCGAGCACTGAAGCTTTCTTT. This codes for CATSVGGASTEAFF.

The chain joins TRBV7-2 to TRBJ2-7, with 7 bases matching TRBD1. Germline-derived CDR1 and CDR2 are SGHTA and FQGNSA. The CDR3 runs 13 residues. V was clipped by 5 bases and J by 5 bases; unmatched bases: 6. CDR3 sequence: CASSGDRAHEQYF. The CDR3 DNA reads as TGTGCCAGCAGCGGCGACAGGGCCCACGAGCAGTACTTC.